The source of this T cell receptor beta chain is a study of graft-versus-host responses after intestinal transplantation. Looking at the study overall: Each recipient received a multivisceral, liver-intestinal, or isolated intestinal graft. Study results and limitations: Allografts from individuals with graft-donor T cell macrochimerism displayed high graft-versus-host to host-versus-graft clonal ratios.

Worth noting for this clone: Antigen specificity is unknown.

Looked up from germline, CDR1 is SGDLS and CDR2 is YYNGEE. The CDR3 consists of 15 residues. V lost 5 bases and J lost 3; bases outside the gene matches: 10. Generated by immunoSEQ multiplex PCR, the TCRdb table keeps only in-frame clones and is missing some. The table records about 130,000 clones, around 90% of them present only once. The sample was unstimulated CD4+ T cells sorted from spleen or lymph node cells, taken before intestinal transplant. The rearrangement joins TRBV9 to TRBJ2-5; the match to TRBD2 covers 7 bases. The receptor was isolated from a human donor who received an intestinal transplant. The CDR3 protein is CASSWTSRGEETQYF. DNA of the CDR3: TGTGCCAGCAGTTGGACTAGTCGTGGGGAAGAGACCCAGTACTTC.